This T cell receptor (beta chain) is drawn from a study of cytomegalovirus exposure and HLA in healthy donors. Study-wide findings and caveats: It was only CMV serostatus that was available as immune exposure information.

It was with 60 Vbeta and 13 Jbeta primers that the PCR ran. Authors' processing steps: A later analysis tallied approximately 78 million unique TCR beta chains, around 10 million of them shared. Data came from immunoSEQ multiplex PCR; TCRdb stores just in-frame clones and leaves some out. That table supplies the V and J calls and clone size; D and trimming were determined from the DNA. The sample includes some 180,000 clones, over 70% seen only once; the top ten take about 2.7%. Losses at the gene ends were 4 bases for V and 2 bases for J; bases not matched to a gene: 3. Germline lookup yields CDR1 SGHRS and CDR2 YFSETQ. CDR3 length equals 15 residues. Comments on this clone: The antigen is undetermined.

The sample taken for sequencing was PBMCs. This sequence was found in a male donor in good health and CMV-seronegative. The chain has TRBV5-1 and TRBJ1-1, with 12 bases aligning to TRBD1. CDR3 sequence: CASSPGTGGNTEAFF. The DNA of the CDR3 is TGCGCCAGCAGCCCCGGGACAGGGGGCAACACTGAAGCTTTCTTT.